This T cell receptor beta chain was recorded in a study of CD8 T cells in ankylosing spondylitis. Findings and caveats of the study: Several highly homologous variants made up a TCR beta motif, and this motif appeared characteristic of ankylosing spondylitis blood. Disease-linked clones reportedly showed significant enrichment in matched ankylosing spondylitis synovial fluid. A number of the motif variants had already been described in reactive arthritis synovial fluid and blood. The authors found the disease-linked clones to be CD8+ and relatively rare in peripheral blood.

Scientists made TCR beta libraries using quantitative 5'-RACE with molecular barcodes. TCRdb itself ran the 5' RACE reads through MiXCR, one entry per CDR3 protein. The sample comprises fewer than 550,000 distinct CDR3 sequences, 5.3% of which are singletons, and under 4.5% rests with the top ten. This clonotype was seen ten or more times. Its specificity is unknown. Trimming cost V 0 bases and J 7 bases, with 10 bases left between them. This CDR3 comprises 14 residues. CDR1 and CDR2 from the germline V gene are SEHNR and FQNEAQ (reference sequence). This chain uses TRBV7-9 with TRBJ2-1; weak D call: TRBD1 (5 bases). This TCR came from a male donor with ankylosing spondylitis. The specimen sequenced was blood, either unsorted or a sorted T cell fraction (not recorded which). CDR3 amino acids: CASSLAQAVNEQFF. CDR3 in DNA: TGTGCCAGCAGCTTAGCACAGGCGGTGAATGAGCAGTTCTTC. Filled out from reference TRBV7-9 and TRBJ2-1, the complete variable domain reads DTGVSQNPRHKITKRGQNVTFRCDPISEHNRLYWYRQTLGQGPEFLTYFQNEAQLEKSRLLSDRFSAERPKGSFSTLEIQRTEQGDSAMYLCASSLAQAVNEQFFGPGTRLTVL.